The rows below give T cell receptor beta chains drawn from one sample of a study of blood T cells in healthy people across ages. Each CDR3 protein is one row after TCRdb ran MiXCR on the 5' RACE reads. The table has some 900,000 distinct CDR3 sequences, roughly 26% seen once; the top ten hold 15% to 20%. Specimen: blood. These receptors originate from a woman of 80 years or more in good health. The conserved cysteine and the conserved F or W are not part of the CDR3 here. Each record gives: V gene, clone size, J gene, CDR3 protein. Where a row states a size, it is once, few, many or the class of an expanded clone; other rows omit it.

TRBV2,NA,NA,ASRDLNTYEQY
TRBV3-1,NA,TRBJ2-7,ASSLRVTSGRRSYEQY
TRBV7-2,many,TRBJ1-1,ASRSDWRNTEAF
TRBV18,many,TRBJ2-7,ASSRESYSEQY
TRBV28,many,TRBJ1-2,ASTPDRAYGYT
TRBV11-3,NA,TRBJ2-1,ASSPGLGPVKF
TRBV3-1,many,TRBJ1-2,ASSQAALRYGYT
TRBV6-2/TRBV6-3,NA,NA,ATRGRNSYNEQY
TRBV12-3/TRBV12-4,NA,TRBJ1-2,ASSQSGSFTYGYT
TRBV18,many,TRBJ2-3,ASSPLSADTQY
TRBV5-6,NA,TRBJ2-1,ASSLWAGSSYNEQV
TRBV15,many,TRBJ2-7,ATRKSGGSYEQY
TRBV29-1,many,TRBJ2-1,SGGTAYNEQF
TRBV28,many,TRBJ2-7,ASSLGTVLSYEQY
TRBV28,many,TRBJ2-7,ASSVGGDYEQY
TRBV25-1,few,NA,ASSPPVGEQY
TRBV29-1,few,TRBJ1-4,SLRPREANEKRF
TRBV30,NA,TRBJ1-6,AWSPLAGGNSPLH
TRBV6-5,NA,TRBJ2-1,ASSHGQAETRQF
TRBV7-6,NA,TRBJ1-1,ASSLEARGSTEAF
TRBV25-1,many,TRBJ1-1,ASSEWRDNTEAF
TRBV27,NA,TRBJ1-1,ASSLSTGANTEAF
TRBV12-3/TRBV12-4,few,TRBJ1-1,ASSLVLEDEAF
TRBV6-5,NA,TRBJ1-1,ASSYLSPGQGKGEAF
TRBV20-1,many,TRBJ2-1,SAVRGGGQSEQF
TRBV6-2/TRBV6-3,many,TRBJ2-4,ASSYSGQGNIQY
TRBV10-3,many,TRBJ2-3,AISESGQYTDTQY
TRBV19,few,TRBJ2-6,ASSIRTALSGANVLT
TRBV6-1,many,TRBJ1-6,ASRRTGTGFMRPDSPLH
TRBV20-1,NA,TRBJ2-1,SASVGSSYNEQF
TRBV7-2,NA,TRBJ1-5,ASSLGSMQPQH
TRBV18,many,TRBJ2-1,ASSPIGAIRNNEQF
TRBV7-9,many,TRBJ1-1,ASSTGQGTEAF
TRBV7-2,many,TRBJ2-3,ASSRDSSSTDTQY
TRBV29-1,many,TRBJ2-3,SVESSGGTDTQY
TRBV2,few,TRBJ1-4,ASSAQNGIFEKLF
TRBV20-1,NA,TRBJ2-5,GAPRTGKLETQY
TRBV4-2,many,TRBJ2-3,ASSQAVSGGADTQY
TRBV4-3,many,TRBJ1-2,ASSPSTPDTGVYGYT
TRBV7-9,NA,NA,ASSLVGDSFSEQY
TRBV24-1,many,TRBJ2-5,ATSDPASRQETQY
TRBV20-1,NA,TRBJ1-2,SASFGTPDYGYT
TRBV28,many,TRBJ1-5,ASSFSGTGNQPQH
TRBV20-1,NA,NA,SAREGLPYNEQY
TRBV7-2,many,TRBJ1-5,ASSLAGRGVSQPQH
TRBV4-3,NA,TRBJ1-1,ASSQDSRNTEAF
TRBV6-6,many,TRBJ1-2,ASSGGTEGHGYT
TRBV5-1,many,TRBJ2-1,ASSLRGEAPDNEQF
TRBV5-1,NA,NA,ASSASQGRGTETQY
TRBV20-1,many,TRBJ2-3,SARDTGSTDTQY
TRBV28,many,TRBJ2-1,ASSLFRLLIPSLNEQF
TRBV5-1,few,TRBJ1-1,ASRSQVNTEAF